The next 10 T cell receptor beta chains were all read from a single sample in a study of regulatory T cells in long-lasting Graves disease. Time point described: newly diagnosed GD, antithyroid drugs for less than 3 months. From PBMCs, RNA was extracted and then used to make the TCR library. Sequencing libraries for TCR beta were prepared with iRepertoire HTBI primers and Arm-PCR of CDR3 regions. In TCRdb, the multiplex PCR reads were re-called with MiXCR into one record per CDR3 protein. The sample has 350,000 to 550,000 distinct CDR3 sequences, 15% seen once. These data were also reused for a study on T cells in Graves' hyperthyroidism and ophthalmopathy.

The sample consisted of peripheral blood mononuclear cells (PBMCs), taken at new diagnosis, from a patient treated with antithyroid drugs. The receptors derive from a woman in her twenties or thirties with Graves disease.

Ten or more counts support this clonotype. The chain uses TRBV18 and TRBJ2-7, with a weak D call TRBD2 (5 bases). Trimming shortened V by 2 bases and J by 3 bases, and 14 bases separated the two germline ends. Germline values: CDR1 KGHSH, CDR2 LQKENI. The CDR3 totals 15 residues. In nucleotides, the CDR3 is TGTGCCAGCTCACCATGGGAGCGCGGGTACTACGAGCAGTACTTC. Amino acid sequence: CASSPWERGYYEQYF.

This clonotype has at least ten counts. The gene calls are TRBV5-1 and TRBJ1-1; D unresolved. V lost 5 bases to trimming and J lost 5 bases, with 10 bases between them. Germline loops: CDR1 SGHRS, CDR2 YFSETQ. This CDR3 spans 12 amino acids. The CDR3 DNA reads as TGCGCCAGCAGTCAGGTCGCGACTGAAGCTTTCTTT. Translating gives CASSQVATEAFF.

This clonotype was seen more than once but under ten times. V usage is TRBV9 and J usage is TRBJ2-1, with D perhaps matching TRBD1 (8 bases). Trimming took off 2 bases at V and 5 bases at J, with 17 bases between the two ends. Germline-derived CDR1 and CDR2 are SGDLS and YYNGEE. The CDR3 consists of 16 residues. The CDR3 DNA follows: TGTGCCAGCAGCGTCCCAGGGGGGGACAGGAACAATGAGCAGTTCTTC. Translated, it gives CASSVPGGDRNNEQFF.

This clonotype was observed a few times. The CDR3 region is CASSGGDVINEKLFF. CDR3 DNA sequence: TGTGCCAGCAGCGGGGGTGATGTTATTAATGAAAAACTGTTTTTT. The chain links TRBV9 to TRBJ1-4; D gene uncertain. The CDR3 covers 15 residues. V was trimmed by 3 bases and J by 4 bases, leaving 13 bases between them. From germline, CDR1 is SGDLS and CDR2 YYNGEE.

This clonotype was recorded at least ten times. The rearrangement links TRBV7-9 to TRBJ2-7, with D perhaps TRBD1 (5 bases). This CDR3 contains 14 residues. Trimming cost V 5 bases and J 0 bases, with 11 bases left between them. The germline gives CDR1 SEHNR, CDR2 FQNEAQ (reference sequence). In DNA, the CDR3 is TGTGCCAGCAGCAAAGACAGACTCTCCTACGAGCAGTACTTC. Protein: CASSKDRLSYEQYF.

The V gene is TRBV7-2, the J gene TRBJ2-1; D call uncertain. The CDR3 runs 14 residues. In germline, CDR1 is SGHTA, CDR2 FQGNSA. Trimming removed 5 bases from V and 2 bases from J, with 10 bases in between. The CDR3 DNA follows: TGTGCCAGCAGCACCCAGGTCACCTACAATGAGCAGTTCTTC. Residues: CASSTQVTYNEQFF. Supplemented by reference TRBV7-2 and TRBJ2-1, the full variable domain reads GAGVSQSPSNKVTEKGKDVELRCDPISGHTALYWYRQSLGQGLEFLIYFQGNSAPDKSGLPSDRFSAERTGGSVSTLTIQRTQQEDSAVYLCASSTQVTYNEQFFGPGTRLTVL.

This clonotype was recorded at least ten times. The V and J genes are TRBV11-2 and TRBJ2-1; no firm D call. The CDR3 runs to 12 residues. Trimming pared 4 bases from V and 8 bases from J, leaving 9 bases between. Germline V CDR1 and CDR2: SGHAT, FQNNGV. This CDR3 is CASSSQGYEQFF. CDR3 bases: TGTGCCAGCAGCTCTCAAGGGTATGAGCAGTTCTTC. The full variable domain, with the rest looked up from reference TRBV11-2 and TRBJ2-1, is EAGVAQSPRYKIIEKRQSVAFWCNPISGHATLYWYQQILGQGPKLLIQFQNNGVVDDSQLPKDRFSAERLKGVDSTLKIQPAKLEDSAVYLCASSSQGYEQFFGPGTRLTVL.

The chain combines TRBV7-9 with TRBJ2-3; 7 bases are a match to TRBD1. V lost 5 bases to trimming and J lost 2 bases; unmatched junction nucleotides: 4. CDR3 length: 14 residues. CDR1 and CDR2 from the germline V gene are SEHNR and FQNEAQ (reference sequence). The CDR3: CASSQGGFTDTQYF. CDR3 DNA sequence: TGTGCCAGCAGCCAAGGGGGCTTCACAGATACGCAGTATTTT. Using reference TRBV7-9 and TRBJ2-3 for the parts outside the CDR3, the full variable domain is DTGVSQNPRHKITKRGQNVTFRCDPISEHNRLYWYRQTLGQGPEFLTYFQNEAQLEKSRLLSDRFSAERPKGSFSTLEIQRTEQGDSAMYLCASSQGGFTDTQYFGPGTRLTVL.

This clonotype was detected many times. The rearrangement links TRBV28 to TRBJ1-5, with 11 bases aligning to TRBD1. CDR3 length equals 15 residues. Germline V CDR1 and CDR2: MDHEN, SYDVKM. The J segment lost 4 bases and the V segment lost 6 bases, leaving 5 bases of the junction unmatched. The CDR3 reads CASRSGTGGNQPQHF. CDR3 coding DNA: TGTGCCAGCAGGTCCGGGACAGGGGGGAATCAGCCCCAGCATTTT.

The V and J genes are TRBV3-1 and TRBJ2-3; D is unclear. CDR1 and CDR2 (germline): LGHDT, YNNKEL (reference sequence). The V and J ends lost 0 bases and 1 base respectively, with 11 bases between them. The CDR3 has 16 amino acids. CDR3 nucleotides: TGTGCCAGCAGCCAAGATCTTGCTATCGGCACAGATACGCAGTATTTT. Translation gives CASSQDLAIGTDTQYF.